These T cell receptor beta chains were read from a single sample in a study of cytomegalovirus exposure and HLA in healthy donors. Libraries were prepared by immunoSEQ multiplex PCR; TCRdb keeps only in-frame clonotypes and omits some of them. The repertoire table contains under 200,000 clones. The sample was PBMCs. These receptor sequences come from a woman aged 18-29 years in good health and CMV-seropositive. Each CDR3 is given without its conserved first and last residue.

J gene | V gene | CDR3 protein
TRBJ2-1 | TRBV5-1 | ASSLLAGGPGNEQF
TRBJ1-1 | TRBV11-3 | ASSLGTVNTEAF
TRBJ1-5 | TRBV7-9 | ASSSTIGTPNQPQH
TRBJ2-3 | TRBV7-9 | ASSFIWGGSYPDTQY
TRBJ1-5 | TRBV5-6 | ASSLFGASNQPQH
TRBJ1-5 | TRBV2 | ASSDLFRAGNQPQH
TRBJ1-3 | TRBV19 | ASSMWTVGNTIY
TRBJ2-7 | TRBV11-2 | ASSLSSGLSYEQY
TRBJ1-1 | TRBV29-1 | SAGQALNTEAF
TRBJ1-2 | TRBV12-5 | ASGLASSLSRGFPFNYGYT
TRBJ2-1 | TRBV7-2 | ASNGAGGLYEQF
TRBJ2-5 | TRBV5-6 | ASSLRWETQY
TRBJ1-6 | TRBV6-5 | ASSSTGNNSPLH
TRBJ2-3 | TRBV4-2 | ASSQDHGGVLY
TRBJ2-7 | TRBV4-1 | ASSPFRSTSGRPEQY
TRBJ1-2 | TRBV7-9 | ASSQNRGLDYGYT
TRBJ2-7 | TRBV4-1 | ASSQGLMTAGRKQN
TRBJ1-1 | TRBV7-9 | ASSLTGVKGTEAF
TRBJ2-5 | TRBV5-1 | ASSSRGQGTQY
TRBJ2-3 | TRBV6-1 | ASSEMGASYTDTQY
TRBJ2-7 | TRBV5-4 | ASSLIGANYEQY
TRBJ2-3 | TRBV6-1 | ASRGPGVPTDTQY
TRBJ2-1 | TRBV9 | ASSGDWGVPNEQF
TRBJ2-2 | TRBV6-5 | ASSPSGGAGGELF
TRBJ1-1 | TRBV25-1 | ASSETGLNTEAF
TRBJ2-1 | TRBV7-9 | ASSLVDFHEQF
TRBJ1-5 | TRBV10-1 | ASSDLRTGPQH
TRBJ2-7 | TRBV5-4 | ASRRGQGGPYEQY
TRBJ2-6 | TRBV5-1 | ASSVYSGANVLT
TRBJ1-2 | TRBV6-5 | ASYEKNYGYT
TRBJ2-7 | TRBV27 | ASSSLGGRGYEQY
TRBJ2-7 | TRBV4-2 | ASSQDPAGGSYEQY
TRBJ1-1 | TRBV9 | ASSAGQVNTEAF
TRBJ1-5 | TRBV27 | ASSSGHLPRSNQPQH
TRBJ2-2 | TRBV9 | ASSTKTGGTGELF
TRBJ2-1 | TRBV19 | ASTVSGSPYNEQF
TRBJ2-3 | TRBV11-3 | ASSLSAGRTDTQY
TRBJ2-7 | TRBV5-4 | ASSPSGRTYEQY
TRBJ2-7 | TRBV19 | ASSIRTSGVSYEQY
TRBJ2-3 | TRBV5-1 | ASSSTSGTDTQY
TRBJ2-7 | TRBV7-3 | ASSPSGGGISEQY
TRBJ2-7 | TRBV6-1 | ASSEMSGVTYEQY
TRBJ1-4 | TRBV18 | ASSPLTGFEKLF
TRBJ1-1 | TRBV30 | AWTQSEGPRMNTEAF
TRBJ1-1 | TRBV5-6 | ASSLEGSGTEAF
TRBJ2-1 | TRBV7-9 | ASSFDIENEQF
TRBJ2-6 | TRBV27 | ASSPLSGANVLT
TRBJ1-5 | TRBV7-8 | ASRRTGGSNQPQH
TRBJ2-7 | TRBV5-1 | ASSLVGGYEQY
TRBJ1-6 | TRBV13 | ASSFQGVNSPLH
TRBJ1-1 | TRBV12-5 | ASGLNRQTEAF
TRBJ1-2 | TRBV6-6 | ASSSPPRDGYT